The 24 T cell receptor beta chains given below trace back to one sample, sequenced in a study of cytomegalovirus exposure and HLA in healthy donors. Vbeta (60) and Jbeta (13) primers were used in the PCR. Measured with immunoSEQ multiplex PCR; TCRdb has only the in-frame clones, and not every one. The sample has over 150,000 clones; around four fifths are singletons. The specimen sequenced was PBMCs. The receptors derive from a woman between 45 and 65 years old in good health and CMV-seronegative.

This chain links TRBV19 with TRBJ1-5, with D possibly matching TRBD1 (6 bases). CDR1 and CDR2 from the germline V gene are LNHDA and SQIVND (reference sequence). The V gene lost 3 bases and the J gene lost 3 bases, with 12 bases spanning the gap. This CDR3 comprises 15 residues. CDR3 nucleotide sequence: TGTGCCAGTAGTATCGGACAGAGAGACAATCAGCCCCAGCATTTT. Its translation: CASSIGQRDNQPQHF.

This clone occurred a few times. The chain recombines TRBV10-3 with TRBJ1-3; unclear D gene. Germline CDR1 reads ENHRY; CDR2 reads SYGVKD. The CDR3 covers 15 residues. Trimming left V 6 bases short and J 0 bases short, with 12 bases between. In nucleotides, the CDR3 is TGTGCCATCAGCTATGGACTTACCTCTGGAAACACCATATATTTT. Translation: CAISYGLTSGNTIYF.

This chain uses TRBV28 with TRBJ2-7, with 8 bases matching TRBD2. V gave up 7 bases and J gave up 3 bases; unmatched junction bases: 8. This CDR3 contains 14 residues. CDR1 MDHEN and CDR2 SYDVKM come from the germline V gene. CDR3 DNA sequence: TGTGCCAGCATAGAAGCGGGAGAGTACTACGAGCAGTACTTC. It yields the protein CASIEAGEYYEQYF.

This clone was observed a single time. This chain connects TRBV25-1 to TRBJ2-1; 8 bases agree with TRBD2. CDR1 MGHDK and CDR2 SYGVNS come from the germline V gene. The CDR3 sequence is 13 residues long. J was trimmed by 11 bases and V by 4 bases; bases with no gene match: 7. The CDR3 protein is CASSATTSGQQFF. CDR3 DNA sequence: TGTGCCAGCAGTGCCACAACTAGCGGCCAGCAGTTCTTC. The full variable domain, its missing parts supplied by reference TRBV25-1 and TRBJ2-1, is EADIYQTPRYLVIGTGKKITLECSQTMGHDKMYWYQQDPGMELHLIHYSYGVNSTEKGDLSSESTVSRIRTEHFPLTLESARPSHTSQYLCASSATTSGQQFFGPGTRLTVL.

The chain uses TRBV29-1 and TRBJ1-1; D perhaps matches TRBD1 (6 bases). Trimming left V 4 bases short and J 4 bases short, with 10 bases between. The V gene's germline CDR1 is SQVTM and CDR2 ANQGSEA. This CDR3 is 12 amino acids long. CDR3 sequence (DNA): TGCAGCGTTGGGAGCAGGGGCACTGAAGCTTTCTTT. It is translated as CSVGSRGTEAFF.

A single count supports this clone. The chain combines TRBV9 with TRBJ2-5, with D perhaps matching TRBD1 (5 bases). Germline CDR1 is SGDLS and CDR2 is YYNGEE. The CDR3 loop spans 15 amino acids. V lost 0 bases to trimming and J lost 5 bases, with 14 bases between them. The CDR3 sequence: CASSVGVSGLETQYF. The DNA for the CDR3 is TGTGCCAGCAGCGTAGGGGTATCAGGGTTGGAGACCCAGTACTTC.

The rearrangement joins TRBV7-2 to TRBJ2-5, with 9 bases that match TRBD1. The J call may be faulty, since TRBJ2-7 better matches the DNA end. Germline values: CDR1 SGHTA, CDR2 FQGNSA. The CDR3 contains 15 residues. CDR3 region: CASSLVGQGTYEQYF. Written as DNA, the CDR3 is TGTGCCAGCAGCTTAGTGGGACAGGGTACCTACGAGCAGTACTTC.

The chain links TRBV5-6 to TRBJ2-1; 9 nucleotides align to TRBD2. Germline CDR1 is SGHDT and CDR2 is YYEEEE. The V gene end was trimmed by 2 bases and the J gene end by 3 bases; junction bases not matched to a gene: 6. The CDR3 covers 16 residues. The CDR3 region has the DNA TGTGCCAGCAGCTTTAGTCCTAGCGGGGTCTACAATGAGCAGTTCTTC. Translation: CASSFSPSGVYNEQFF.

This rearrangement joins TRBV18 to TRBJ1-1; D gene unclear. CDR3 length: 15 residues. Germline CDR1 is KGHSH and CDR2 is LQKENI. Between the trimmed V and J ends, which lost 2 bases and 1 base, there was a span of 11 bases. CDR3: CASSPGQPRNTEAFF. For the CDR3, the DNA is TGTGCCAGCTCACCAGGGCAACCAAGGAACACTGAAGCTTTCTTT. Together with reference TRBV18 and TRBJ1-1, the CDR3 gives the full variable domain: NAGVMQNPRHLVRRRGQEARLRCSPMKGHSHVYWYRQLPEEGLKFMVYLQKENIIDESGMPKERFSAEFPKEGPSILRIQQVVRGDSAAYFCASSPGQPRNTEAFFGQGTRLTVV.

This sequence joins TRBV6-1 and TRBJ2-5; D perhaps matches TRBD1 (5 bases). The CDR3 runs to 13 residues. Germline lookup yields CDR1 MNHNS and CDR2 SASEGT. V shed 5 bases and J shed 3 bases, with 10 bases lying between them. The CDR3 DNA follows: TGTGCCAGCAGTTCGACAGTTAAAGAGACCCAGTACTTC. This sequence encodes CASSSTVKETQYF.

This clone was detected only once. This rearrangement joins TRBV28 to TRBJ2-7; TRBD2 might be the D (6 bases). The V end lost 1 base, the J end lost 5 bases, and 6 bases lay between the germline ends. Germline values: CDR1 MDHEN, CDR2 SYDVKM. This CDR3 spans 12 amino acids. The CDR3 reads CASSLSGDEQYF. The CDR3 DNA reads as TGTGCCAGCAGTTTATCGGGGGACGAGCAGTACTTC.

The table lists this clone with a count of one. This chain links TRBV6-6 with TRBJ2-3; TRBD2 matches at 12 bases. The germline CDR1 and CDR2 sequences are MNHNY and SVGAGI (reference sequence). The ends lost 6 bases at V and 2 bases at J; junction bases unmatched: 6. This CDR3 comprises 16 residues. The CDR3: CASRPGLAGPTDTQYF. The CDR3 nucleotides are TGTGCCAGCAGACCAGGACTAGCGGGACCCACAGATACGCAGTATTTT.

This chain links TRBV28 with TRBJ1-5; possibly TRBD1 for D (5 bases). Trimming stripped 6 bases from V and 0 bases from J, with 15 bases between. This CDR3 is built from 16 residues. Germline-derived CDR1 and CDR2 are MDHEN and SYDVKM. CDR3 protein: CASSPSGRDSNQPQHF. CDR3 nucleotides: TGTGCCAGCAGCCCATCGGGCAGGGATAGCAATCAGCCCCAGCATTTT. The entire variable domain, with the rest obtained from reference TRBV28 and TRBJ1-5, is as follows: DVKVTQSSRYLVKRTGEKVFLECVQDMDHENMFWYRQDPGLGLRLIYFSYDVKMKEKGDIPEGYSVSREKKERFSLILESASTNQTSMYLCASSPSGRDSNQPQHFGDGTRLSIL.

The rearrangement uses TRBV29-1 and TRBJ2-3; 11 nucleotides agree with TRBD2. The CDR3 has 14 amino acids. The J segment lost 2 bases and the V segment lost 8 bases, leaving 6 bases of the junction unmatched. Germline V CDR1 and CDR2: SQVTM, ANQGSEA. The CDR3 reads CSPRLAGHTDTQYF. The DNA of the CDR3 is TGCAGCCCGCGACTAGCGGGACACACAGATACGCAGTATTTT.

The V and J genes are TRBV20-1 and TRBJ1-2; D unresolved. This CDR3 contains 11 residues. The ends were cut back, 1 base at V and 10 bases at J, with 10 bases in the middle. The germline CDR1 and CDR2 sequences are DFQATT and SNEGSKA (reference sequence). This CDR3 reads CSARAAGLYTF. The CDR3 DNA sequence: TGCAGTGCTAGAGCGGCAGGCCTCTACACCTTC.

The CDR3 reads CASSPQTGWYEQYF. DNA of the CDR3: TGTGCCAGCAGTCCGCAGACAGGGTGGTACGAGCAGTACTTC. The genes are TRBV27 and TRBJ2-7; 7 nucleotides align to TRBD1. The J segment lost 4 bases and the V segment lost 5 bases, leaving 8 bases of the junction unmatched. The germline V gene encodes CDR1 MNHEY and CDR2 SMNVEV (reference sequence). The CDR3 sequence is 14 residues long.

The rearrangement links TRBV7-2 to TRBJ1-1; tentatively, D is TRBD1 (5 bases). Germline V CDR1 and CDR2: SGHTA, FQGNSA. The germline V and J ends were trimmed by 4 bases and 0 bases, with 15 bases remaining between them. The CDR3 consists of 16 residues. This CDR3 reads CASSWARGYMNTEAFF. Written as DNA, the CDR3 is TGTGCCAGCAGCTGGGCAAGGGGTTACATGAACACTGAAGCTTTCTTT.

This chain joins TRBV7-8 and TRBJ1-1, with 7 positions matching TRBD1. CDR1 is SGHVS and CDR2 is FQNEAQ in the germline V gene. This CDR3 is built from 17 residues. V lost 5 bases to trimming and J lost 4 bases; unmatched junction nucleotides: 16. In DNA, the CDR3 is TGTGCCAGCAGCCAAAGGGCGAGCCGACAGGGAGGCACTGAAGCTTTCTTT. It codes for CASSQRASRQGGTEAFF.

The chain's CDR3 is CASSLQGGWPQHF. In DNA form, the CDR3 reads TGTGCCAGTAGTCTCCAAGGGGGTTGGCCCCAGCATTTT. This chain links TRBV19 with TRBJ1-5; a weak D match, TRBD1 (6 bases). In germline, CDR1 is LNHDA, CDR2 SQIVND (reference sequence). The V end was cut by 5 bases, the J end by 9 bases, with 14 bases between. CDR3 length equals 13 residues.

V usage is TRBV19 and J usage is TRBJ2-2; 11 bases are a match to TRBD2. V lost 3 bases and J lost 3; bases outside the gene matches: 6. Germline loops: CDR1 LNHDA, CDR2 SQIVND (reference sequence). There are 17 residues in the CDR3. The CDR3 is CASSIVAGGPDTGELFF. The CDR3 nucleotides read TGTGCCAGTAGTATTGTAGCGGGGGGGCCTGACACCGGGGAGCTGTTTTTT. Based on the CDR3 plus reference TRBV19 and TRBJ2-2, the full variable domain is DGGITQSPKYLFRKEGQNVTLSCEQNLNHDAMYWYRQDPGQGLRLIYYSQIVNDFQKGDIAEGYSVSREKKESFPLTVTSAQKNPTAFYLCASSIVAGGPDTGELFFGEGSRLTVL.

CDR3 residues: CASSTRQGATYGYTF. DNA for the CDR3: TGTGCCAGCAGTACCCGACAGGGGGCAACCTATGGCTACACCTTC. The genes are TRBV28 and TRBJ1-2; 10 bases agree with TRBD1. The CDR3 spans 15 residues. In germline, CDR1 is MDHEN, CDR2 SYDVKM. J gave up 4 bases and V 5 bases, and 7 bases lay outside the gene matches.

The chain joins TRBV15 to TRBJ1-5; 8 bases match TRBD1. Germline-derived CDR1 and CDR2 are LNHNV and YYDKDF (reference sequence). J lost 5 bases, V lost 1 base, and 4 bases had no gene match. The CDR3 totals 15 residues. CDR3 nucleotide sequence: TGTGCCACCAGCAGAGGGACAGGGAGCTATCAGCCCCAGCATTTT. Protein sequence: CATSRGTGSYQPQHF.

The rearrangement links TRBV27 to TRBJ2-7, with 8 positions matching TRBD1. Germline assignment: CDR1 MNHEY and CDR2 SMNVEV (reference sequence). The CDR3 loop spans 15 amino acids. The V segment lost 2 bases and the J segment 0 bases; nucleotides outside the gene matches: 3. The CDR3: CASSLIGQGSYEQYF. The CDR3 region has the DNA TGTGCCAGCAGTTTAATAGGACAGGGCTCCTACGAGCAGTACTTC.

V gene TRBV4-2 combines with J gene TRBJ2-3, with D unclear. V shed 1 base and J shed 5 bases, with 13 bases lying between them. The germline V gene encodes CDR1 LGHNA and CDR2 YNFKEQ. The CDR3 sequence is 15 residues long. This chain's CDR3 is CASSQGAGIRDTQYF. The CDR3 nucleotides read TGTGCCAGCAGCCAAGGGGCAGGTATTAGAGATACGCAGTATTTT.